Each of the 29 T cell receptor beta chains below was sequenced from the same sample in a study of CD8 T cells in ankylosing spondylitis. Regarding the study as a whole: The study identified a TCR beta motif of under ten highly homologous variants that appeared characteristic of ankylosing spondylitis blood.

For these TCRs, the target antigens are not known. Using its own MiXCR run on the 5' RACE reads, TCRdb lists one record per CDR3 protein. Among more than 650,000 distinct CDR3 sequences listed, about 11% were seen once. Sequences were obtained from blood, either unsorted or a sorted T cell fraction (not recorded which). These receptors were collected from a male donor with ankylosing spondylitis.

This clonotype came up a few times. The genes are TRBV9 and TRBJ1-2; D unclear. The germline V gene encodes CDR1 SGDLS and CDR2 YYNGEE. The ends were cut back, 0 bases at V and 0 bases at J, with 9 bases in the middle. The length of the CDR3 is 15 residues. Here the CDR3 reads CASSVAVRTNYGYTF. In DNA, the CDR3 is TGTGCCAGCAGCGTAGCAGTCAGAACTAACTATGGCTACACCTTC.

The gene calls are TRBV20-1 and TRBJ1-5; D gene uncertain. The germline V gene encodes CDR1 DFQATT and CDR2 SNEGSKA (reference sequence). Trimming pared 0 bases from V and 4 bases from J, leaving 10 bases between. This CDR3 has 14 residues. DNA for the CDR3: TGCAGTGCTAGAGATCACAGAGGGAATCAGCCCCAGCATTTT. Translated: CSARDHRGNQPQHF.

The CDR3 DNA reads TGTGCCAGCAGCTACCAGTCAAGCACAGATACGCAGTATTTT. This encodes CASSYQSSTDTQYF. The chain recombines TRBV6-5 with TRBJ2-3; D not resolved. The ends were cut back, 6 bases at V and 0 bases at J, with 10 bases in the middle. CDR3 length: 14 residues. Germline V lookup: CDR1 MNHEY, CDR2 SVGAGI.

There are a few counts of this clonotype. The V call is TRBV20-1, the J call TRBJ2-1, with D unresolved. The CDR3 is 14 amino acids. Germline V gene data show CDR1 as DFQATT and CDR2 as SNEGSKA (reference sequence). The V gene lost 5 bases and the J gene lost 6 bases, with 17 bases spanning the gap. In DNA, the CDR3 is TGCAGTGCTGTTGTGGGCAGCCTAAGCAATGAGCAGTTCTTC. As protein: CSAVVGSLSNEQFF.

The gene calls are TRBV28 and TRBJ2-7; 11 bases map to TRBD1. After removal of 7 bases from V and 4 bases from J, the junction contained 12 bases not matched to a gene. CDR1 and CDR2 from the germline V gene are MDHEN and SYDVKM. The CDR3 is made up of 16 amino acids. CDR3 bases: TGTGCCAGCACCTATAGACCGGGACAGGGGGGATACGAGCAGTACTTC. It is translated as CASTYRPGQGGYEQYF. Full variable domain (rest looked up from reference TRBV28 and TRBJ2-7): DVKVTQSSRYLVKRTGEKVFLECVQDMDHENMFWYRQDPGLGLRLIYFSYDVKMKEKGDIPEGYSVSREKKERFSLILESASTNQTSMYLCASTYRPGQGGYEQYFGPGTRLTVT.

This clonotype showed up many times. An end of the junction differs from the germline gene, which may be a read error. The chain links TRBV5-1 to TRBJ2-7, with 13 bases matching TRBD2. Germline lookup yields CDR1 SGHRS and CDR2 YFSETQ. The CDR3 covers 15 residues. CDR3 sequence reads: CASSFGTSGTYEQYF. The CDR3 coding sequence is TGTGCCAGCAGTTTCGGGACTAGCGGGACCTACGAGCAGTACTTC.

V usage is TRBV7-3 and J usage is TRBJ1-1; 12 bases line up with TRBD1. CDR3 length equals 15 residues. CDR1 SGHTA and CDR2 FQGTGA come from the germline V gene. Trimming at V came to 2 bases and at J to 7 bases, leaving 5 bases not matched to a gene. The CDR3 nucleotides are TGTGCCAGCAGCTTAGGGACAGGGGGCGTGGATGAAGCTTTCTTT. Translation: CASSLGTGGVDEAFF.

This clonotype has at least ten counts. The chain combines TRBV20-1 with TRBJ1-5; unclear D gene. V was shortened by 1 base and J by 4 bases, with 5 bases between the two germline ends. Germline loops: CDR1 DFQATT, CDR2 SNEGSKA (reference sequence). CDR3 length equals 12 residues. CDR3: CSARGTNQPQHF. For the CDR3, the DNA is TGCAGTGCTAGAGGTACTAATCAGCCCCAGCATTTT.

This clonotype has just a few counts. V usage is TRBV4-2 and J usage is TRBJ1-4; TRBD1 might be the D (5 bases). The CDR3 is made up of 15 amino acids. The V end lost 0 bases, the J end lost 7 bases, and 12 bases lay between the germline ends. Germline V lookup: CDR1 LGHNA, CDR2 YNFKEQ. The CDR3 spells CASSQEGAPGEKLFF. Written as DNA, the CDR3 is TGTGCCAGCAGCCAAGAAGGGGCCCCGGGTGAAAAACTGTTTTTT.

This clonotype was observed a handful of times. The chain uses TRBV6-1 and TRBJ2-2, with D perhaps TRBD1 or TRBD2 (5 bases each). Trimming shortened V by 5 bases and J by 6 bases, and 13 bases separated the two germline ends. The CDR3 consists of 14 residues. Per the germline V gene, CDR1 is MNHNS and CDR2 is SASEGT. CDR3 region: CASSNNGGAGELFF. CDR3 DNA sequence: TGTGCCAGCAGTAATAATGGGGGAGCCGGGGAGCTGTTTTTT.

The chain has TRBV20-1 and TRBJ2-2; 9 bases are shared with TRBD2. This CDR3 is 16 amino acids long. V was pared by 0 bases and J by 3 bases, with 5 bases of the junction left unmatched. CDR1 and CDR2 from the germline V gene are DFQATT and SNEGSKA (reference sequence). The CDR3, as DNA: TGCAGTGCTAGAGATAGCGGGAGATTCCACACCGGGGAGCTGTTTTTT. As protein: CSARDSGRFHTGELFF.

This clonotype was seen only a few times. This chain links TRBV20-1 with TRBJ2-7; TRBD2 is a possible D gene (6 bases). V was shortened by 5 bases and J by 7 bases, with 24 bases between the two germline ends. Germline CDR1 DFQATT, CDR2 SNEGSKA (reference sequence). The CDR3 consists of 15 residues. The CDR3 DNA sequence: TGCAGTGCTCCCGGCTTGGAGCGGGTGGGATGGGAGCAGTACTTC. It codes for CSAPGLERVGWEQYF.

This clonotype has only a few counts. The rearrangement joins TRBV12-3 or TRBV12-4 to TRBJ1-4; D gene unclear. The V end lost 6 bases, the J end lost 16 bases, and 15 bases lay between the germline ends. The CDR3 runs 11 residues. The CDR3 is CASSLGPFPFF. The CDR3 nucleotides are TGTGCCAGCAGCCTCGGGCCCTTTCCGTTTTTT.

This chain's CDR3 is CASSFGDRVGQPQHF. DNA of the CDR3: TGCGCCAGCAGCTTCGGGGACAGGGTGGGTCAGCCCCAGCATTTT. The chain carries TRBV5-1 and TRBJ1-5, with TRBD1 matching 9 bases. The CDR3 consists of 15 residues. V lost 2 bases to trimming and J lost 6 bases; unmatched junction nucleotides: 6. CDR1 is SGHRS, CDR2 YFSETQ, per germline. The full variable domain, with the rest looked up from reference TRBV5-1 and TRBJ1-5, is KAGVTQTPRYLIKTRGQQVTLSCSPISGHRSVSWYQQTPGQGLQFLFEYFSETQRNKGNFPGRFSGRQFSNSRSEMNVSTLELGDSALYLCASSFGDRVGQPQHFGDGTRLSIL.

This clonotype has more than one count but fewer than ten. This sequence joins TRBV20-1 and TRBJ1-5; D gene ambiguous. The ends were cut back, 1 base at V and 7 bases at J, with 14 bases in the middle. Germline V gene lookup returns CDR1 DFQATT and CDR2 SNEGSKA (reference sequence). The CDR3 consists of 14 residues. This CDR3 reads CSARGEFDGQPQHF. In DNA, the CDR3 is TGCAGTGCTAGAGGGGAATTCGACGGACAGCCCCAGCATTTT.

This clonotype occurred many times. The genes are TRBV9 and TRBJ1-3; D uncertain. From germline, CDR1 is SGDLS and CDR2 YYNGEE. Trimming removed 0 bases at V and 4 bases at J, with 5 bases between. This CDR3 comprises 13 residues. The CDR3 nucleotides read TGTGCCAGCAGCGTAGGATACGGAAACACCATATATTTT. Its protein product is CASSVGYGNTIYF. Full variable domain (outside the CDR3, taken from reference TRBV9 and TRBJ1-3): DSGVTQTPKHLITATGQRVTLRCSPRSGDLSVYWYQQSLDQGLQFLIQYYNGEERAKGNILERFSAQQFPDLHSELNLSSLELGDSALYFCASSVGYGNTIYFGEGSWLTVV.

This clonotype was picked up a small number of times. CDR3 sequence: CAVSTINTEAFF. The CDR3 nucleotides read TGTGCCGTTTCCACGATTAACACTGAAGCTTTCTTT. V gene TRBV7-9 combines with J gene TRBJ1-1; D ambiguous. V shed 11 bases and J shed 2 bases, with 12 bases lying between them. The CDR3 totals 12 residues. Germline V gene sequence: CDR1 SEHNR, CDR2 FQNEAQ (reference sequence).

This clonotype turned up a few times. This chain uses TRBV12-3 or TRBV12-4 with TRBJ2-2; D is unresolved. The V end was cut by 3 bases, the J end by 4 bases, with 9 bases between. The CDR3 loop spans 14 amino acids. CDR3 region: CASSFQPTTGELFF. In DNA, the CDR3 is TGTGCCAGCAGTTTTCAGCCTACCACCGGGGAGCTGTTTTTT.

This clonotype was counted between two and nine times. CDR3 nucleotide sequence: TGTGCCAGCAGCCCCGCCGGGACAGGACTCATCTATGGCTACACCTTC. It encodes CASSPAGTGLIYGYTF. The J gene is TRBJ1-2, the V gene TRBV6-2 or TRBV6-3, with TRBD1 matching 8 bases. Unmatched junction bases numbered 13, after V lost 6 bases and J lost 4 bases. Per germline, CDR1 MNHEY and CDR2 SVGEGT. This CDR3 is 16 amino acids long.

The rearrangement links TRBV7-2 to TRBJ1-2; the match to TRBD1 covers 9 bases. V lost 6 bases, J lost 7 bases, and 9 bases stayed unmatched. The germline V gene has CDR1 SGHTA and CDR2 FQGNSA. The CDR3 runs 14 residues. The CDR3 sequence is CASSSRQGVGGYTF. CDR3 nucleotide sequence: TGTGCCAGCAGTTCCCGACAGGGGGTGGGTGGCTACACCTTC.

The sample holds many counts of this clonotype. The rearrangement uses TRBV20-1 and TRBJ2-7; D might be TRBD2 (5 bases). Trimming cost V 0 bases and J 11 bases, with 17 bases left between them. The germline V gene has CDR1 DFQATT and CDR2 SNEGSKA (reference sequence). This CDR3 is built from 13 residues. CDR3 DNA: TGCAGTGCTAGAGAAAAGGAACGGGATGATAAGTACTTC. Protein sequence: CSAREKERDDKYF.

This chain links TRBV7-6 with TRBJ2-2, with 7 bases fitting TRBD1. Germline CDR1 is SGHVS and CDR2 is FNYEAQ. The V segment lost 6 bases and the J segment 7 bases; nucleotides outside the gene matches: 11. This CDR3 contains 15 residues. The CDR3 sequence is CASRFSQGVFGELFF. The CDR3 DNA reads TGTGCCAGCAGGTTCTCGCAGGGGGTATTCGGGGAGCTGTTTTTT.

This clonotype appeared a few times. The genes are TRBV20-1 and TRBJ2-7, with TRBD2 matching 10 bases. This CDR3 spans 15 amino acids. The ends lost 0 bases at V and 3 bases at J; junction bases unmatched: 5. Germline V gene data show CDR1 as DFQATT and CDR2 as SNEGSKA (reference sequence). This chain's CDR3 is CSARDPQRGGYEQYF. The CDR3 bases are TGCAGTGCTAGAGATCCCCAGCGGGGGGGCTACGAGCAGTACTTC.

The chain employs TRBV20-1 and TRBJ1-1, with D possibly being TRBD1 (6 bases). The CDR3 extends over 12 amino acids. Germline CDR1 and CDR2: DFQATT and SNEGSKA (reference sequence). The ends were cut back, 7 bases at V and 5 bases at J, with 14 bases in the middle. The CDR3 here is CSGGGLGTEAFF. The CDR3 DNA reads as TGCAGTGGAGGGGGGTTAGGGACTGAAGCTTTCTTT.

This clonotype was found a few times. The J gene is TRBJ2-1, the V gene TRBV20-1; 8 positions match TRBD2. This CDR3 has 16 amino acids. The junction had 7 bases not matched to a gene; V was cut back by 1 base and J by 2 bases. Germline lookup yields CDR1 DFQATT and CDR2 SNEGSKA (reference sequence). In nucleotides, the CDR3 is TGCAGTGCTAGAGGCCCGGGGCGGGGGGCCTACAATGAGCAGTTCTTC. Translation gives CSARGPGRGAYNEQFF.

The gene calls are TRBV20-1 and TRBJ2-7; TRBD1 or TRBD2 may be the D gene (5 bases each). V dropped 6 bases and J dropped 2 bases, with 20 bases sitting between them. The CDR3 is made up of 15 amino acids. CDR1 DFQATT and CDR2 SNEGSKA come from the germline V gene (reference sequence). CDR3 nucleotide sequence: TGCAGTGCGACTGCCCCCCGGGGCCCAACCTACGAGCAGTACTTC. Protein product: CSATAPRGPTYEQYF.

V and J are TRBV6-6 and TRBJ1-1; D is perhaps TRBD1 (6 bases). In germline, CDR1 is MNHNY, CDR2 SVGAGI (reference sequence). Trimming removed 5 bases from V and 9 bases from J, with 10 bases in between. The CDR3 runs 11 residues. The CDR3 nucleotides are TGTGCCAGCAGTAGCACAGGGAAAGCTTTCTTT. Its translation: CASSSTGKAFF.

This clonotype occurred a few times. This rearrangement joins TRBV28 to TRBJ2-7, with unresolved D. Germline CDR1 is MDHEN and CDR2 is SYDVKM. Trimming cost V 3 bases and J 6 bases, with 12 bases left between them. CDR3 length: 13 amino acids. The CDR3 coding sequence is TGTGCCAGCAGTTTGCCCCTCTCGGGCGAGCAGTACTTC. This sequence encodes CASSLPLSGEQYF.

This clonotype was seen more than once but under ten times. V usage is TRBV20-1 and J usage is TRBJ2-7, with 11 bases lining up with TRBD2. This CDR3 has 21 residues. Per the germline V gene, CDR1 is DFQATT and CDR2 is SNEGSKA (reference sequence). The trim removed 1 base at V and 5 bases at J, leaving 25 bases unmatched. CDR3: CSARVPRGVLAGVGLHDEQYF. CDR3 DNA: TGCAGTGCTAGAGTCCCGAGGGGAGTACTAGCGGGAGTCGGTCTTCACGACGAGCAGTACTTC.